The 14 T cell receptor beta chains below come from one sample, sequenced in a study of response to subunit inactivated influenza vaccine. In TCRdb, the RT-PCR reads were re-called with MiXCR into one record per CDR3 protein. The sample records 250,000 to 350,000 distinct CDR3 sequences, about 20% being singletons. The sample here was PBMCs from blood, taken 21 months after vaccination. The receptors originated from a man aged 50-75 years who received an inactivated influenza vaccine.

This chain joins TRBV2 and TRBJ2-6; TRBD2 aligns across 8 bases. Germline CDR1 and CDR2: SNHLY and FYNNEI. V lost 7 bases, J lost 2 bases, and 31 bases stayed unmatched. There are 24 residues in the CDR3. The CDR3 nucleotides read TGTGCCAGCATGAAGATGAGCGGGAGTTCCCGACTATTCACCTCAAAGGCTGGGGCCAACGTCCTGACTTTC. Translation: CASMKMSGSSRLFTSKAGANVLTF. Full variable domain (outside the CDR3, taken from reference TRBV2 and TRBJ2-6): EPEVTQTPSHQVTQMGQEVILRCVPISNHLYFYWYRQILGQKVEFLVSFYNNEISEKSEIFDDQFSVERPDGSNFTLKIRSTKLEDSAMYFCASMKMSGSSRLFTSKAGANVLTFGAGSRLTVL.

This clonotype was counted a few times. The V gene is TRBV11-2, the J gene TRBJ2-1, with no clear D. V was shortened by 4 bases and J by 5 bases, with 15 bases between the two germline ends. The CDR3 extends over 15 amino acids. The germline CDR1 and CDR2 sequences are SGHAT and FQNNGV. The CDR3 protein is CASSYVWGSDNEQFF. The CDR3 coding sequence is TGTGCCAGCAGCTACGTTTGGGGTTCGGACAATGAGCAGTTCTTC.

This clonotype was counted a few times. The V call is TRBV6-2 or TRBV6-3, the J call TRBJ1-1; a possible D gene is TRBD1 (5 bases). Germline V lookup: CDR1 MNHEY, CDR2 SVGEGT. V dropped 5 bases and J dropped 5 bases, with 12 bases sitting between them. The CDR3 consists of 13 residues. As DNA, the CDR3 is TGTGCCAGCAGTGAAGACAGTTGGACTGAAGCTTTCTTT. The encoded protein is CASSEDSWTEAFF.

This chain connects TRBV2 to TRBJ1-4, with D perhaps matching TRBD1 (6 bases). Germline V lookup: CDR1 SNHLY, CDR2 FYNNEI. The CDR3 extends over 14 amino acids. V shed 3 bases and J shed 7 bases, with 12 bases lying between them. CDR3: CASSELGQPEKLFF. In nucleotides, the CDR3 is TGTGCCAGCAGTGAGTTAGGACAGCCTGAAAAACTGTTTTTT.

This clonotype was counted only a few times. J is TRBJ1-4 and V is TRBV4-2, with D uncertain. Looked up from germline, CDR1 is LGHNA and CDR2 is YNFKEQ. The CDR3 runs to 15 residues. Deletions cut 3 bases from V and 0 bases from J, with 8 bases between. The CDR3 region has the DNA TGTGCCAGCAGCCATGGGGTGGCAACTAATGAAAAACTGTTTTTT. Its protein is CASSHGVATNEKLFF.

This clonotype has only a few counts. This CDR3 reads CATGQGATEAFF. CDR3 coding DNA: TGCGCCACCGGACAGGGGGCCACTGAAGCTTTCTTT. V and J are TRBV10-2 and TRBJ1-1; 11 bases fit TRBD1. The V gene's germline CDR1 is WSHSY and CDR2 SAAADI. J gave up 4 bases and V 10 bases, and 2 bases lay outside the gene matches. This CDR3 spans 12 amino acids.

The CDR3 spells CASTQGLEFYEQYF. CDR3 DNA sequence: TGTGCCAGCACCCAGGGACTTGAGTTCTACGAGCAGTACTTC. This rearrangement joins TRBV12-3 or TRBV12-4 to TRBJ2-7; D is perhaps TRBD2 (6 bases). Trimming stripped 7 bases from V and 3 bases from J, with 16 bases between. This CDR3 region has 14 residues.

This clonotype has only a few counts. The V and J genes are TRBV6-1 and TRBJ1-1; D gene ambiguous. CDR1 and CDR2 (germline): MNHNS, SASEGT. This CDR3 spans 14 amino acids. With 5 bases removed from V and 0 bases from J, the gap between germline ends came to 10 bases. The CDR3 DNA sequence: TGTGCCAGCAGTCCGTTAAACATGAACACTGAAGCTTTCTTT. Translating gives CASSPLNMNTEAFF.

This chain links TRBV7-9 with TRBJ1-6; 7 bases are a match to TRBD1. The V gene's germline CDR1 is SEHNR and CDR2 FQNEAQ (reference sequence). This CDR3 contains 16 residues. V lost 2 bases and J lost 8; bases outside the gene matches: 9. The CDR3 DNA sequence: TGTGCCAGCAGCTTAACAGGGGCAATAAAGGATTCACCCCTCCACTTT. Encoded protein: CASSLTGAIKDSPLHF.

This clonotype was seen a handful of times. This chain links TRBV9 with TRBJ1-6; D not certain. CDR1 and CDR2 from the germline V gene are SGDLS and YYNGEE. This CDR3 has 16 amino acids. V lost 3 bases to trimming and J lost 5 bases, with 15 bases between them. This CDR3 is CASSGKPGFDNSPLHF. As DNA, the CDR3 is TGTGCCAGCAGCGGAAAACCGGGCTTCGATAATTCACCCCTCCACTTT.

V and J are TRBV7-6 and TRBJ2-1, with 12 positions matching TRBD2. The ends lost 2 bases at V and 4 bases at J; junction bases unmatched: 18. Germline V gene data show CDR1 as SGHVS and CDR2 as FNYEAQ. The CDR3 is 21 residues long. CDR3 residues: CASSLTPVASGRDFPYNEQFF. In DNA, the CDR3 is TGTGCCAGCAGCTTAACCCCTGTGGCTAGCGGGAGGGACTTCCCTTACAATGAGCAGTTCTTC.

This chain links TRBV7-9 with TRBJ2-1; 8 bases are shared with TRBD1. Germline V lookup: CDR1 SEHNR, CDR2 FQNEAQ (reference sequence). The CDR3 length is 16 residues. J lost 2 bases, V lost 5 bases, and 8 bases had no gene match. CDR3 sequence reads: CASSQGRTGPYNEQFF. The DNA of the CDR3 is TGTGCCAGCAGCCAAGGACGGACAGGGCCCTACAATGAGCAGTTCTTC.

The chain joins TRBV5-5 to TRBJ2-1; TRBD2 matches at 7 bases. Germline CDR1 reads SGHKS; CDR2 reads YYEKEE (reference sequence). V shed 4 bases and J 12 bases; nucleotides not matched to a gene: 16. The CDR3 totals 15 residues. The CDR3 region has the DNA TGTGCCAGCAGCCTCGGGGTAGCGGGCGGTCAGGGGCAGTTCTTC. Protein product: CASSLGVAGGQGQFF.

This clonotype was observed many times. The chain joins TRBV4-3 to TRBJ1-6; D possibly corresponds to TRBD1 (5 bases). CDR1 and CDR2 from the germline V gene are LGHNA and YSLEER. The V end lost 2 bases, the J end lost 0 bases, and 8 bases lay between the germline ends. The CDR3 length is 16 residues. The CDR3 here is CASSQYRSSYNSPLHF. CDR3 DNA sequence: TGCGCCAGCAGCCAATACAGGAGCTCCTATAATTCACCCCTCCACTTT.